A single sample gave rise to the 24 T cell receptor beta chains below, sequenced in a study of shared clonotypes between healthy human individuals. The protocol was immunoSEQ multiplex PCR, while the TCRdb copy is restricted to in-frame clones and leaves out a portion. Among about 680,000 clones, about 74% were seen once, and the ten largest hold 1.7%. Sequenced: memory CD4+ T cells sorted from blood. Subset here: CD45RA-negative fraction. The receptors shown here come from a woman in her 30s in good health.

The V and J genes are TRBV14 and TRBJ2-7; D remains ambiguous. There are 15 residues in the CDR3. Germline V gene data show CDR1 as SGHDN and CDR2 as FVKESK. V dropped 1 base and J dropped 3 bases, with 13 bases sitting between them. The CDR3 spells CASSQGLSGGYEQYF. The CDR3 DNA is TGTGCCAGCAGCCAAGGGCTCTCCGGTGGCTACGAGCAGTACTTC.

The chain couples TRBV7-3 to TRBJ2-2, with 13 bases identical to TRBD2. CDR1 is SGHTA and CDR2 is FQGTGA in the germline V gene. CDR3 length: 18 residues. The junction had 12 bases not matched to a gene; V was cut back by 5 bases and J by 6 bases. The CDR3 loop is CASSPTGGLAGAAGELFF. The CDR3 region has the DNA TGTGCCAGCAGCCCAACGGGAGGACTAGCGGGAGCGGCCGGGGAGCTGTTTTTT. Based on the CDR3 plus reference TRBV7-3 and TRBJ2-2, the full variable domain is GAGVSQTPSNKVTEKGKYVELRCDPISGHTALYWYRQSLGQGPEFLIYFQGTGAADDSGLPNDRFFAVRPEGSVSTLKIQRTERGDSAVYLCASSPTGGLAGAAGELFFGEGSRLTVL.

This clone was seen just once. This sequence joins TRBV6-5 and TRBJ2-3; 11 nucleotides match TRBD2. V gave up 4 bases and J gave up 4 bases; unmatched junction bases: 7. CDR3 length: 16 residues. Germline-derived CDR1 and CDR2 are MNHEY and SVGAGI. This CDR3 is CASSFFSGGGADTQYF. The CDR3 nucleotides are TGTGCCAGCAGTTTCTTTAGCGGGGGGGGTGCAGATACGCAGTATTTT.

The CDR3 here is CASSGAGGVDSNQPQHF. The DNA for the CDR3 is TGTGCCAGCAGTGGGGCGGGTGGGGTGGATAGCAATCAGCCCCAGCATTTT. The chain employs TRBV6-1 and TRBJ1-5; no clear D. Trimming removed 4 bases at V and 0 bases at J, with 16 bases between. The CDR3 has 17 amino acids. Germline assignment: CDR1 MNHNS and CDR2 SASEGT.

This chain connects TRBV7-8 to TRBJ2-2; D gene uncertain. V was shortened by 2 bases and J by 5 bases, with 12 bases between the two germline ends. The CDR3 sequence is 15 residues long. Germline loops: CDR1 SGHVS, CDR2 FQNEAQ. The CDR3 sequence: CASSLTETRTGELFF. CDR3 nucleotide sequence: TGTGCCAGCAGCTTAACCGAGACACGTACCGGGGAGCTGTTTTTT.

This clone is a singleton in its sample. This sequence joins TRBV11-2 and TRBJ2-7; 11 bases fit TRBD2. With 6 bases clipped from V and 3 bases from J, the junction kept 7 bases outside the gene matches. Germline assignment: CDR1 SGHAT and CDR2 FQNNGV. This CDR3 is built from 15 residues. The CDR3 DNA follows: TGTGCCAGCAGTACAAGACTAGCGGGAAGCTACGAGCAGTACTTC. Its translation is CASSTRLAGSYEQYF.

CDR3 loop: CASSYGRSEAFF. DNA of the CDR3: TGTGCCAGCAGTTACGGTAGATCTGAAGCTTTCTTT. This chain joins TRBV6-5 and TRBJ1-1; D gene unclear. Germline V gene lookup returns CDR1 MNHEY and CDR2 SVGAGI. Trimming pared 2 bases from V and 6 bases from J, leaving 7 bases between. This CDR3 contains 12 residues.

The DNA of the CDR3 is TGTGCCACCAGCCCCCGAGGAGGGGGAAGCTCCTACGAGCAGTACTTC. Encoded protein: CATSPRGGGSSYEQYF. The chain has TRBV15 and TRBJ2-7; D is perhaps TRBD1 or TRBD2 (6 bases each). The CDR3 has 16 residues. With 5 bases removed from V and 0 bases from J, the gap between germline ends came to 17 bases. Germline V CDR1 and CDR2: LNHNV, YYDKDF (reference sequence).

The chain combines TRBV2 with TRBJ1-5, with a tentative D call TRBD1 (6 bases). CDR1 and CDR2 from the germline V gene are SNHLY and FYNNEI. Deletions cut 5 bases from V and 6 bases from J, with 14 bases between. The CDR3 spans 14 residues. Here the CDR3 reads CASSKDRMGQPQHF. DNA for the CDR3: TGTGCCAGCAGTAAAGACAGGATGGGTCAGCCCCAGCATTTT.

This chain links TRBV5-4 with TRBJ2-1; D perhaps matches TRBD2 (5 bases). CDR3 length: 15 amino acids. Germline V gene lookup returns CDR1 SGHNT and CDR2 YYREEE (reference sequence). V shed 5 bases and J shed 4 bases, with 16 bases lying between them. The CDR3 is CASSFRTGGYNEQFF. The DNA of the CDR3 is TGTGCCAGCAGTTTTAGGACGGGCGGGTACAATGAGCAGTTCTTC.

V is TRBV19 and J is TRBJ2-6; 9 bases fit TRBD1. CDR1 and CDR2 from the germline V gene are LNHDA and SQIVND (reference sequence). The CDR3 has 19 residues. The V segment lost 1 base and the J segment 1 base; nucleotides outside the gene matches: 8. This CDR3 is CASSIVYWDRASGANVLTF. In DNA form, the CDR3 reads TGTGCCAGTAGTATAGTGTACTGGGACAGGGCATCTGGGGCCAACGTCCTGACTTTC. Variable domain in full (rest from reference TRBV19 and TRBJ2-6): DGGITQSPKYLFRKEGQNVTLSCEQNLNHDAMYWYRQDPGQGLRLIYYSQIVNDFQKGDIAEGYSVSREKKESFPLTVTSAQKNPTAFYLCASSIVYWDRASGANVLTFGAGSRLTVL.

This clone was counted between two and nine times. This sequence joins TRBV6-5 and TRBJ1-2; TRBD1 is a possible D gene (6 bases). The CDR3 is 16 residues long. The germline V gene encodes CDR1 MNHEY and CDR2 SVGAGI. The ends were cut back, 0 bases at V and 3 bases at J, with 14 bases in the middle. The CDR3 DNA sequence: TGTGCCAGCAGTTACTCGGGGGGGGCCTTGGACTATGGCTACACCTTC. Amino acids: CASSYSGGALDYGYTF.

This chain links TRBV5-1 with TRBJ2-2, with 7 bases matching TRBD2. V lost 3 bases to trimming and J lost 6 bases; unmatched junction nucleotides: 2. This CDR3 has 13 amino acids. CDR1 is SGHRS, CDR2 YFSETQ, per germline. CDR3 in amino acids: CASSSLAAGELFF. Here the CDR3 DNA reads TGCGCCAGCAGCTCCCTAGCGGCCGGGGAGCTGTTTTTT.

The rearrangement uses TRBV2 and TRBJ2-1, with D possibly TRBD1 on 6 matching bases. The germline V gene has CDR1 SNHLY and CDR2 FYNNEI. The CDR3 loop spans 14 amino acids. V gave up 4 bases and J gave up 9 bases, with 16 bases separating them. In DNA, the CDR3 is TGTGCCAGCAGTGTCCAGGGGTTAGTTGGTGAGCAGTTCTTC. Translating gives CASSVQGLVGEQFF.

The chain has TRBV7-9 and TRBJ1-1; D ambiguous. V dropped 5 bases and J dropped 5 bases, with 15 bases sitting between them. Germline CDR1 reads SEHNR; CDR2 reads FQNEAQ (reference sequence). The CDR3 is 14 residues long. This chain's CDR3 is CASSQDWVATEAFF. The CDR3, as DNA: TGTGCCAGCAGCCAAGATTGGGTCGCGACTGAAGCTTTCTTT.

This clone was seen more than once but under ten times. Other DNA sequences within the sample encode an identical CDR3. This sequence joins TRBV19 and TRBJ2-5; D might be TRBD1 or TRBD2, each matching 5 bases. Germline V gives CDR1 LNHDA, CDR2 SQIVND (reference sequence). Trimming stripped 9 bases from V and 2 bases from J, with 16 bases between. The CDR3 length is 14 residues. In DNA form, the CDR3 reads TGTGCCAGCCACCGAAGAGGGGCTCAAGAGACCCAGTACTTC. Encoded protein: CASHRRGAQETQYF.

This chain uses TRBV11-2 with TRBJ1-3, with 8 positions matching TRBD1. CDR3 length: 16 residues. With V trimmed by 5 bases and J by 0 bases, 6 bases remained unmatched. Germline V lookup: CDR1 SGHAT, CDR2 FQNNGV. The CDR3 loop reads CASSEQQGVSGNTIYF. The CDR3 DNA follows: TGTGCCAGCAGCGAACAACAGGGGGTCTCTGGAAACACCATATATTTT.

The chain has TRBV4-1 and TRBJ2-1, with 8 bases identical to TRBD2. This CDR3 is built from 17 residues. The V segment lost 2 bases and the J segment 2 bases; nucleotides outside the gene matches: 8. Germline loops: CDR1 MGHRA, CDR2 YSYEKL. The CDR3 spells CASSQLRAGVTYNEQFF. The CDR3 bases are TGCGCCAGCAGCCAACTGAGAGCGGGGGTAACCTACAATGAGCAGTTCTTC.

This chain connects TRBV11-2 to TRBJ1-4; 7 nucleotides line up with TRBD1. CDR1 is SGHAT, CDR2 FQNNGV, per germline. CDR3 size: 15 residues. Trimming cost V 5 bases and J 8 bases; bases outside gene matches: 11. CDR3 sequence: CASSTDPGGREKLFF. The CDR3 nucleotides read TGTGCCAGCAGCACGGATCCAGGGGGTAGGGAAAAACTGTTTTTT. Based on the CDR3 plus reference TRBV11-2 and TRBJ1-4, the full variable domain is EAGVAQSPRYKIIEKRQSVAFWCNPISGHATLYWYQQILGQGPKLLIQFQNNGVVDDSQLPKDRFSAERLKGVDSTLKIQPAKLEDSAVYLCASSTDPGGREKLFFGSGTQLSVL.

This rearrangement joins TRBV4-2 to TRBJ2-2; D remains ambiguous. Germline V CDR1 and CDR2: LGHNA, YNFKEQ. There are 19 residues in the CDR3. V was trimmed by 0 bases and J by 6 bases, leaving 23 bases between them. CDR3 sequence reads: CASSQEVNSSVRPPGELFF. The CDR3 coding sequence is TGTGCCAGCAGCCAAGAAGTTAACTCCAGCGTCCGTCCCCCCGGGGAGCTGTTTTTT.

This clone showed up just a few times. The chain links TRBV5-1 to TRBJ2-3, with 7 nucleotides matching TRBD2. The trim removed 0 bases at V and 0 bases at J, leaving 7 bases unmatched. The CDR3 extends over 17 amino acids. Looked up from germline, CDR1 is SGHRS and CDR2 is YFSETQ. CDR3 sequence reads: CASSLALADLSTDTQYF. Here the CDR3 DNA reads TGCGCCAGCAGCTTGGCCCTAGCGGACCTTAGCACAGATACGCAGTATTTT.

In its sample, this clone was seen once. This sequence joins TRBV28 and TRBJ1-2; D gene unclear. Germline V lookup: CDR1 MDHEN, CDR2 SYDVKM. The CDR3 length is 11 residues. V shed 3 bases and J shed 8 bases, with 7 bases lying between them. The CDR3 DNA follows: TGTGCCAGCAGTTTGGAGAGGGGCTACACCTTC. Its translation is CASSLERGYTF.

The chain uses TRBV28 and TRBJ1-2, with D perhaps TRBD1 (5 bases). V was cut by 4 bases and J by 4 bases, with 13 bases left in between. CDR1 MDHEN and CDR2 SYDVKM come from the germline V gene. CDR3 length equals 14 residues. The CDR3 loop is CASSSGGYSYGYTF. The CDR3, as DNA: TGTGCCAGCAGTTCGGGGGGGTACAGCTATGGCTACACCTTC.

The gene calls are TRBV20-1 and TRBJ2-1; D may be TRBD1 (6 bases). The CDR3 runs 11 residues. Germline lookup yields CDR1 DFQATT and CDR2 SNEGSKA (reference sequence). Trimming took off 5 bases at V and 7 bases at J, with 9 bases between the two ends. The CDR3: CSAYRENEQFF. Written as DNA, the CDR3 is TGCAGTGCTTACAGGGAGAATGAGCAGTTCTTC.